This TCR beta chain was profiled in a study of technical replicates of blood from a few donors. Libraries were prepared by immunoSEQ multiplex PCR; TCRdb keeps only in-frame clonotypes and omits some of them. The sample lists 81,000 or so clones; 96% were seen once. The CDR3 consists of 15 residues. CDR1 is SGHTA, CDR2 FQGTGA, per germline. V gave up 5 bases and J gave up 2 bases; unmatched junction bases: 7. This rearrangement joins TRBV7-3 to TRBJ1-2, with TRBD1 matching over 8 bases. This TCR was recovered from a human donor in good health. Source material: T cells isolated from PBMCs. CDR3 DNA: TGTGCCAGCAGCCCCGGGACAGGTCACAACTATGGCTACACCTTC. Translation gives CASSPGTGHNYGYTF.